This TCR beta chain was sequenced in a study of cytomegalovirus exposure and HLA in healthy donors. As for this clone: What it recognizes is unknown.

With 60 Vbeta and 13 Jbeta primers, the PCR was carried out. TCRdb's copy holds only in-frame clones and misses some; the assay was immunoSEQ multiplex PCR. Of about 210,000 clones listed, about 88% were seen once; the top ten hold around 0.23%. General study findings and limits: Being productive about 90% or about 30% of the time was typical of most TCR beta V segments in an earlier analysis. Beyond CMV serostatus, there was no information to go on about immune exposure.

In germline, CDR1 is SGHRS, CDR2 YFSETQ. CDR3 length: 15 residues. Trimming left V 3 bases short and J 3 bases short, with 15 bases between. This TCR came from a girl between 2 and 10 years old in good health and CMV-seronegative. Specimen: PBMCs. The chain links TRBV5-1 to TRBJ1-2, with D possibly TRBD1 on 6 matching bases. CDR3 amino acids: CASSSLGGRDYGYTF. The CDR3 DNA follows: TGCGCCAGCAGCTCCCTAGGGGGGAGGGACTATGGCTACACCTTC.